The present T cell receptor (beta chain) was sequenced within a study of T cells in Graves' hyperthyroidism and ophthalmopathy. Study-wide results and caveats: Most clonotypes expanded in thyroid above 0.001 were likewise present in blood.

V was shortened by 4 bases and J by 6 bases, with 15 bases between the two germline ends. CDR1 and CDR2 from the germline V gene are SGDLS and YYNGEE. This CDR3 comprises 14 residues. TCR beta CDR3 regions were amplified from RNA transcripts. The HTBI primer set was used in a first-round RT-PCR of the TCR CDR3. From the multiplex PCR reads, TCRdb called clonotypes with MiXCR, one entry per CDR3 protein. The sample gives roughly 700,000 distinct CDR3 sequences, about 15% of which show up once; 9.5% to 13% is in the top ten. Graves' hyperthyroidism was deemed stable given no ophthalmopathy progression within 18 months. Uncontrolled infection, other autoimmune disease, pregnancy and lactation each barred patients from inclusion. Fresh 10 ml peripheral blood yielded PBMCs. Turning to this clonotype: The antigen is not known.

The receptor's source is a woman aged 18-29 years with Graves' hyperthyroidism. The V and J genes are TRBV9 and TRBJ2-3; possibly TRBD1 for D (6 bases). Sequencing input: blood. The CDR3 reads CASSTQGFRDTQYF. The CDR3 region has the DNA TGTGCCAGCAGCACTCAGGGGTTTCGGGATACGCAGTATTTT.